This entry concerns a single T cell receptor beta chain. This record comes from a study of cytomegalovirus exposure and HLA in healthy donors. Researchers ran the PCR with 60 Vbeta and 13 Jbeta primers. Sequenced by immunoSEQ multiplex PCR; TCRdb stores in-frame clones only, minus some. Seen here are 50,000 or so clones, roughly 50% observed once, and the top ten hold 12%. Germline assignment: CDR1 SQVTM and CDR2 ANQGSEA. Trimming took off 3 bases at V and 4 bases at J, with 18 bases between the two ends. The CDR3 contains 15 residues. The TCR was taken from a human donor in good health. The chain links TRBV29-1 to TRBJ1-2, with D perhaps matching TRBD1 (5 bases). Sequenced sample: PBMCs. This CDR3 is CSVDPRVGASYGYTF. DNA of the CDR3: TGCAGCGTTGATCCGCGTGTAGGGGCGAGCTATGGCTACACCTTC.